The TCR beta chain described here comes from a study of blood T cell repertoires in COVID-19. Study-wide background: Donors in the United States, Italy and Spain gave samples during acute or convalescent COVID-19. The analysed material was cDNA or gDNA that came from T cells, B-cell-depleted T cells, or PBMCs.

V trimming: 4 bases; J trimming: 0 bases; junction bases outside the gene matches: 5. CDR1 KGHDR and CDR2 SFDVKD come from the germline V gene. The CDR3 is 16 amino acids. This table comes from immunoSEQ multiplex PCR, and its TCRdb copy is limited to in-frame clones, with some not included. Counted here are hundreds of thousands of clones, 65% to 90% occurring once; the ten biggest clones make up 13%. Specimen: peripheral blood. The receptor's source is a woman in her sixties or seventies with COVID-19, enrolled during active disease. V is TRBV24-1 and J is TRBJ2-1, with 7 positions matching TRBD2. In DNA, the CDR3 is TGTGCCACCAGTGAAGGCTCGGGGGGCTCCTACAATGAGCAGTTCTTC. This gives the protein CATSEGSGGSYNEQFF.